This entry lists 5 T cell receptor beta chains sequenced from one sample in a study of Ad26.COV2.S vaccination and SARS-CoV-2 variants. The treatment denotes: 15 to 20 received Ad26.COV2.S at low or high dose, single or two shots; about 5 received placebo; per-sample allocation not given. Specimens were obtained on day 63 following the first vaccine or placebo injection. Generated by immunoSEQ multiplex PCR, the TCRdb table keeps only in-frame clones and is missing some. The sample has 400,000 to 450,000 clones; around 90% are singletons. The sequencing here drew on peripheral blood, taken in a trial of Ad26.COV2.S vaccine versus placebo. The receptors come from a person between 18 and 60 years old who received the Ad26.COV2.S COVID-19 vaccine or a placebo.

The table lists this clone with a count of one. The genes are TRBV5-4 and TRBJ1-6; 10 nucleotides line up with TRBD1. V shed 3 bases, J shed 9 bases, and the junction held 3 bases outside the gene matches. The CDR3 spans 14 residues. Per the germline V gene, CDR1 is SGHNT and CDR2 is YYREEE (reference sequence). This chain's CDR3 is CASSSGTGVSPLHF. The CDR3 nucleotides read TGTGCCAGCAGCTCCGGGACAGGGGTTTCACCCCTCCACTTT.

The chain carries TRBV7-9 and TRBJ2-3; 8 nucleotides match TRBD2. CDR1 and CDR2 (germline): SEHNR, FQNEAQ (reference sequence). The length of the CDR3 is 16 residues. V lost 6 bases, J lost 5 bases, and 13 bases stayed unmatched. The CDR3 sequence is CASRPNFREGQDTQYF. Written as DNA, the CDR3 is TGTGCCAGCAGGCCGAATTTTCGGGAGGGCCAAGATACGCAGTATTTT.

This chain uses TRBV7-2 with TRBJ1-1; 7 bases match TRBD1. CDR1 and CDR2 (germline): SGHTA, FQGNSA. The junction had 4 bases not matched to a gene; V was cut back by 5 bases and J by 4 bases. CDR3 length: 13 residues. DNA for the CDR3: TGTGCCAGCAGCAAACAGGGGAGCACTGAAGCTTTCTTT. Amino acids: CASSKQGSTEAFF.

The chain combines TRBV28 with TRBJ2-2; 8 bases match TRBD1. The CDR3 runs to 17 residues. The V gene end was trimmed by 5 bases and the J gene end by 5 bases; junction bases not matched to a gene: 13. CDR1 MDHEN and CDR2 SYDVKM come from the germline V gene. CDR3 nucleotides: TGTGCCAGCAGTCCACCCCCTCAGGGGGCTTGGACCGGGGAGCTGTTTTTT. Translated, it gives CASSPPPQGAWTGELFF.

V and J are TRBV19 and TRBJ2-2; 7 nucleotides agree with TRBD2. This CDR3 region has 13 residues. The trim removed 10 bases at V and 2 bases at J, leaving 4 bases unmatched. Germline-derived CDR1 and CDR2 are LNHDA and SQIVND (reference sequence). In DNA form, the CDR3 reads TGTGCCACCGAGCGGGGTAACACCGGGGAGCTGTTTTTT. This translates into CATERGNTGELFF.